Listed below are T cell receptor beta chains from one sample, sequenced in a study of blood T cell repertoires in COVID-19. Here immunoSEQ multiplex PCR was the method, and the copy in TCRdb shows in-frame clones only, minus some. The table lists under 300,000 clones, about 80% of them singletons. Sequenced material: peripheral blood. The receptors here all came from an elderly woman with active or convalescent COVID-19. The CDR3 runs from the conserved cysteine through the conserved F or W. A D gene is named only where the DNA matches it firmly. Size is stated for part of the rows, as once, few or many counts, or as a class when the clone is expanded.

- TRBJ1-2 TRBV27 - 13 CASSLQGNYGYTF TGTGCCAGCAGTTTACAGGGGAACTATGGCTACACCTTC
- TRBJ1-1 TRBV28 - 15 CASSSGGAISTEAFF TGTGCCAGCAGTAGCGGGGGGGCGATAAGCACTGAAGCTTTCTTT
- TRBJ2-7 TRBV19 - 16 CASSRASRQGGSEQYF TGTGCCAGTAGCAGAGCTTCTCGGCAGGGAGGTTCCGAGCAGTACTTC
TRBD1 TRBJ1-2 TRBV27 once 13 CASSWDSPYGYTF TGTGCCAGCAGCTGGGACAGCCCCTATGGCTACACCTTC
- TRBJ1-2 TRBV28 - 15 CASSLSADAGYGYTF TGTGCCAGCAGTTTATCGGCAGATGCGGGCTATGGCTACACCTTC
- TRBJ2-3 TRBV7-9 - 12 CASSPNTDTQYF TGTGCCAGCAGCCCAAACACAGATACGCAGTATTTT
- TRBJ1-6 TRBV24-1 - 14 CATSESQVGSPLHF TGTGCCACCAGTGAATCTCAGGTCGGTTCACCCCTCCACTTT
- TRBJ2-7 TRBV2 - 12 CASMYYSYEQYF TGTGCCAGCATGTACTACTCCTACGAGCAGTACTTC
TRBD2 TRBJ2-2 TRBV6-1 - 17 CASSETSGGMNTGELFF TGTGCCAGCAGTGAAACTAGCGGGGGGATGAACACCGGGGAGCTGTTTTTT
- TRBJ1-2 TRBV3-1/TRBV3-2 - 13 CASSLEQGRRYTF TGTGCCAGCAGCCTAGAACAGGGTAGGCGCTACACCTTC
- TRBJ2-1 TRBV11-2 - 13 CASSLRTNVEQFF TGTGCCAGCAGCTTGCGTACTAACGTTGAACAGTTCTTC
TRBD1 TRBJ2-7 TRBV6-1 - 18 CASSAGGTGVYAVLEQYF TGTGCCAGCAGTGCGGGGGGGACAGGGGTCTACGCAGTTCTCGAGCAGTACTTC
TRBD2 TRBJ2-2 TRBV5-4 - 15 CASSLASGFTGELFF TGTGCCAGCAGCTTGGCTAGCGGCTTTACCGGGGAGCTGTTTTTT
- TRBJ2-7 TRBV7-9 - 13 CASSLEQGYEQYF TGTGCCAGCAGCTTAGAACAGGGATACGAGCAGTACTTC
- TRBJ1-4 TRBV29-1 - 12 CSVGSGDEKLFF TGCAGCGTAGGTAGCGGGGATGAAAAACTGTTTTTT
- TRBJ2-7 TRBV19 - 13 CASSIVVSGEQYF TGTGCCAGTAGTATAGTCGTGTCGGGCGAGCAGTACTTC
TRBD2 TRBJ2-3 TRBV5-1 - 19 CASSSGLAGPRMYTDTQYF TGCGCCAGCAGCTCGGGACTAGCGGGGCCCCGGATGTACACAGATACGCAGTATTTT
TRBD1 TRBJ1-6 TRBV19 - 18 CASSIIHTGQGDNSPLHF TGTGCCAGTAGTATCATTCATACGGGACAGGGTGACAATTCACCCCTCCACTTT
TRBD1 TRBJ1-2 TRBV5-1 - 18 CASSYESSPWGQNYGYTF TGCGCCAGCAGCTACGAAAGTTCCCCATGGGGACAGAACTATGGCTACACCTTC
- TRBJ1-2 TRBV4-1 - 15 CASSQDPGFNYGYTF TGCGCCAGCAGCCAAGACCCCGGTTTTAACTATGGCTACACCTTC
- TRBJ1-5 TRBV28 - 15 CASRGGDRSNQPQHF TGTGCCAGCAGAGGGGGGGATCGAAGCAATCAGCCCCAGCATTTT
TRBD2 TRBJ2-7 TRBV3-1/TRBV3-2 few 13 CASRQRGTYEQYF TGTGCCAGCAGGCAGCGGGGGACCTACGAGCAGTACTTC
TRBD1 TRBJ2-1 TRBV10-3 - 15 CAIKPGQGLHNEQFF TGTGCCATCAAGCCGGGACAGGGGCTTCACAATGAGCAGTTCTTC
TRBD1 TRBJ2-7 TRBV19 - 12 CATRQGLSEQYF TGTGCCACCCGACAGGGGTTGAGCGAGCAGTACTTC
TRBD1 TRBJ2-5 TRBV5-4 few 14 CASSLGGGVETQYF TGTGCCAGCAGCTTGGGAGGGGGCGTCGAGACCCAGTACTTC
TRBD2 TRBJ2-1 TRBV5-1 - 17 CASRAQLTSGVDNEQFF TGCGCCAGCAGGGCTCAATTGACTAGCGGGGTCGACAATGAGCAGTTCTTC
- TRBJ1-1 TRBV9 - 13 CASSQDTNTEAFF TGTGCCAGCAGCCAGGACACGAACACTGAAGCTTTCTTT
TRBD2 TRBJ2-3 TRBV9 few 16 CASSVAGGPYQDTQYF TGTGCCAGCAGCGTAGCGGGAGGGCCCTATCAAGATACGCAGTATTTT
- TRBJ1-5 TRBV7-9 few 13 CASSLGDVQPQHF TGTGCCAGCAGCTTAGGAGATGTGCAGCCCCAGCATTTT
TRBD1 TRBJ2-7 TRBV18 - 14 CASSAPGQVYEQYF TGTGCCAGCTCAGCACCGGGACAGGTCTACGAGCAGTACTTC
TRBD1 TRBJ1-4 TRBV2 - 14 CASRDGTGREKLFF TGTGCCAGCAGGGATGGGACAGGGCGGGAAAAACTGTTTTTT
TRBD2 TRBJ2-1 TRBV18 - 18 CASSPPGLAGGPHNEQFF TGTGCCAGCTCACCCCCGGGACTAGCGGGAGGGCCTCACAATGAGCAGTTCTTC
- TRBJ1-4 TRBV24-1 - 15 CATSDPRGTSEKLFF TGTGCCACCAGTGATCCGAGGGGGACTAGTGAAAAACTGTTTTTT
- TRBJ1-5 TRBV5-6 - 13 CASSMDSNQPQHF TGTGCCAGCAGCATGGACAGTAATCAGCCCCAGCATTTT
TRBD1 TRBJ2-7 TRBV19 - 19 CASSNPTGTGARGRWEQYF TGTGCCAGTAGTAACCCGACCGGGACAGGAGCGCGTGGGCGTTGGGAGCAGTACTTC
- TRBJ2-5 TRBV19 - 14 CASSINPNQETQYF TGTGCCAGTAGTATTAATCCTAACCAAGAGACCCAGTACTTC
TRBD2 TRBJ2-7 TRBV5-1 - 15 CASSLETSGSYEQYF TGCGCCAGCAGCTTGGAAACTAGCGGGAGTTACGAGCAGTACTTC
- TRBJ1-3 TRBV2 - 14 CASSIGGLGNTIYF TGTGCCAGCTCGATCGGGGGGCTAGGAAACACCATATATTTT
TRBD1 TRBJ1-6 TRBV28 - 15 CASQPRQGGNSPLHF TGTGCCTCTCAGCCCCGGCAGGGGGGCAATTCACCCCTCCACTTT
- TRBJ2-7 TRBV11-2 - 14 CASRLGLHSYEQYF TGTGCCAGCCGCCTGGGACTCCACTCCTACGAGCAGTACTTC
TRBD1 TRBJ1-5 TRBV5-1 - 14 CASSVGQPNQPQHF TGCGCCAGCAGCGTGGGACAGCCCAATCAGCCCCAGCATTTT
TRBD2 TRBJ2-1 TRBV27 - 12 CASSLTSGEQFF TGTGCCAGCAGTTTGACTAGCGGGGAGCAGTTCTTC
- TRBJ2-3 TRBV21-1 once 17 CASSKVRTSGFTDTQYF TGTGCCAGCAGCAAAGTGAGGACTAGCGGCTTCACAGATACGCAGTATTTT
TRBD1 TRBJ1-6 TRBV27 - 16 CASSAMTGGAWSPLHF TGTGCCAGCAGTGCGATGACAGGGGGCGCGTGGTCACCCCTCCACTTT
TRBD2 TRBJ2-3 TRBV20-1 once 16 CSASLGQRGPTDTQYF TGCAGTGCTAGTTTGGGGCAGCGGGGGCCCACAGATACGCAGTATTTT
- TRBJ1-4 TRBV2 few 14 CASQAVGINEKLFF TGTGCCAGCCAGGCCGTTGGCATTAATGAAAAACTGTTTTTT
TRBD2 TRBJ2-5 TRBV11-2 - 14 CASSSGLAGETQYF TGTGCCAGCAGCTCGGGACTAGCGGGGGAGACCCAGTACTTC
TRBD1 TRBJ1-6 TRBV28 - 13 CASWDRGASPLHF TGTGCCAGCTGGGACAGGGGGGCTTCACCCCTCCACTTT
TRBD1 TRBJ1-2 TRBV28 - 16 CASSSAAGTEYYGYTF TGTGCCAGCAGTTCAGCCGCCGGGACAGAGTACTATGGCTACACCTTC
- TRBJ2-7 TRBV5-1 - 12 CASSLQGREQYF TGCGCCAGCAGCTTACAGGGACGCGAGCAGTACTTC
- TRBJ1-1 TRBV6-4 - 15 CASSPDRNPNTEAFF TGTGCCAGCAGTCCGGACAGAAACCCTAACACTGAAGCTTTCTTT
- TRBJ2-1 TRBV5-1 - 16 CASSLDRGSSYNEQFF TGCGCCAGCAGCTTGGATCGGGGGAGCTCCTACAATGAGCAGTTCTTC
TRBD1 TRBJ1-6 TRBV10-2 once 19 CASSESRDRHLKRYSPLHF TGCGCCAGCAGTGAGTCCCGGGACAGGCACCTAAAACGTTATTCACCCCTCCACTTT
- TRBJ1-1 TRBV29-1 - 13 CSVKKDQGTEAFF TGCAGCGTTAAGAAGGACCAGGGGACTGAAGCTTTCTTT
- TRBJ2-1 TRBV6-5 once 15 CASKGAGGPYNEQFF TGTGCCAGCAAGGGGGCGGGAGGTCCCTACAATGAGCAGTTCTTC
TRBD2 TRBJ2-1 TRBV18 - 15 CASSILAGGPNEQFF TGTGCCAGCTCAATCCTAGCGGGAGGGCCTAATGAGCAGTTCTTC
- TRBJ1-1 TRBV5-1 - 13 CASTTGLQTEAFF TGCGCCAGCACTACAGGGCTTCAAACTGAAGCTTTCTTT
TRBD2 TRBJ2-2 TRBV10-3 - 16 CAISLAGGPDTGELFF TGTGCCATCAGTCTAGCGGGGGGGCCGGACACCGGGGAGCTGTTTTTT